The 32 T cell receptor beta chains given below trace back to one sample, sequenced in a study of shared clonotypes between healthy human individuals. Produced via immunoSEQ multiplex PCR; TCRdb's table is partial and in-frame only. The table has more than 2,000,000 clones, 85% to 95% seen once. What was sequenced was naive CD4+ T cells sorted from blood. Subset of the sample: CD45RA+ positively selected. The receptors were gathered from a man between 18 and 29 years old in good health.

A note on this clone: Other DNA sequences in the same sample also yield this CDR3. The chain joins TRBV6-5 to TRBJ1-3; 7 nucleotides align to TRBD1. Germline-derived CDR1 and CDR2 are MNHEY and SVGAGI. The CDR3 is made up of 16 amino acids. V was clipped by 0 bases and J by 0 bases; unmatched bases: 2. The CDR3 reads CASSYSRTGSGNTIYF. DNA for the CDR3: TGTGCCAGCAGTTACTCCAGGACAGGCTCTGGAAACACCATATATTTT.

The chain is built from TRBV7-2 and TRBJ2-1, with TRBD1 matching 8 bases. The CDR3 runs 15 residues. Per germline, CDR1 SGHTA and CDR2 FQGNSA. V trimming: 3 bases; J trimming: 1 base; junction bases outside the gene matches: 2. In nucleotides, the CDR3 is TGTGCCAGCAGCTTGGACAGGGTGTCCTACAATGAGCAGTTCTTC. This gives the protein CASSLDRVSYNEQFF.

In this sample, this clone turned up once. The chain carries TRBV6-1 and TRBJ2-2; tentative D call: TRBD2 (6 bases). V was cut by 1 base and J by 2 bases, with 23 bases left in between. The CDR3 spans 20 residues. Per germline, CDR1 MNHNS and CDR2 SASEGT. The CDR3 DNA reads as TGTGCCAGCAGTGAAGATCTACCCAGCGGGCTGATCGGTAACACCGGGGAGCTGTTTTTT. This codes for CASSEDLPSGLIGNTGELFF.

The sample holds a few counts of this clone. V gene TRBV19 combines with J gene TRBJ2-2; TRBD1 matches 9 bases. The CDR3 has 15 residues. V lost 3 bases to trimming and J lost 9 bases; unmatched junction nucleotides: 8. Germline V gene sequence: CDR1 LNHDA, CDR2 SQIVND (reference sequence). CDR3 nucleotide sequence: TGTGCCAGTAGTATTCAACAGGGGGCATTGCGGGAGCTGTTTTTT. Translating gives CASSIQQGALRELFF.

The CDR3 sequence: CASSLSGQAAGNTIYF. The CDR3 DNA reads TGTGCCAGCAGCCTATCGGGACAGGCTGCCGGAAACACCATATATTTT. The V and J genes are TRBV7-9 and TRBJ1-3, with TRBD1 matching over 8 bases. The CDR3 loop spans 16 amino acids. V lost 5 bases, J lost 4 bases, and 10 bases stayed unmatched. Germline assignment: CDR1 SEHNR and CDR2 FQNEAQ (reference sequence).

The rearrangement links TRBV10-3 to TRBJ1-3; D gene unclear. V dropped 8 bases and J dropped 0 bases, with 11 bases sitting between them. The CDR3 runs 14 residues. CDR1 is ENHRY and CDR2 is SYGVKD in the germline V gene. This CDR3 reads CAIGAGFSGNTIYF. The CDR3, as DNA: TGTGCCATCGGTGCAGGCTTCTCTGGAAACACCATATATTTT.

Details on this clone: This sample includes further DNA sequences coding for the same CDR3. The chain is built from TRBV18 and TRBJ2-7, with 7 bases lining up with TRBD1. The germline CDR1 and CDR2 sequences are KGHSH and LQKENI. The V and J ends lost 3 bases and 1 base, in that order; junction bases with no gene match: 3. This CDR3 is 14 amino acids long. The CDR3, as DNA: TGTGCCAGCTCACCGACAGGGCAATCCTACGAGCAGTACTTC. Protein: CASSPTGQSYEQYF.

The J gene is TRBJ1-5, the V gene TRBV19, with D maybe TRBD1 (5 bases). Between the trimmed V and J ends, which lost 4 bases and 3 bases, there was a span of 13 bases. Per germline, CDR1 LNHDA and CDR2 SQIVND (reference sequence). The CDR3 is 15 residues long. Here the CDR3 reads CASSKWDGYNQPQHF. As DNA, the CDR3 is TGTGCCAGTAGTAAGTGGGACGGATACAATCAGCCCCAGCATTTT. The full variable domain, completed using reference TRBV19 and TRBJ1-5, is DGGITQSPKYLFRKEGQNVTLSCEQNLNHDAMYWYRQDPGQGLRLIYYSQIVNDFQKGDIAEGYSVSREKKESFPLTVTSAQKNPTAFYLCASSKWDGYNQPQHFGDGTRLSIL.

This chain connects TRBV5-1 to TRBJ2-3, with a weak D call TRBD2 (5 bases). CDR1 and CDR2 (germline): SGHRS, YFSETQ. V was cut by 7 bases and J by 4 bases, with 13 bases left in between. This CDR3 comprises 13 residues. CDR3 loop: CASQAEEADTQYF. CDR3 DNA sequence: TGCGCCAGCCAGGCGGAGGAGGCAGATACGCAGTATTTT.

The table lists this clone with a few counts. V usage is TRBV25-1 and J usage is TRBJ1-4; D possibly corresponds to TRBD1 (5 bases). The CDR3 is 14 amino acids. Germline V gene sequence: CDR1 MGHDK, CDR2 SYGVNS. V lost 3 bases, J lost 8 bases, and 13 bases lay in between. The CDR3 loop reads CASSEGGTREKLFF. The CDR3 DNA reads as TGTGCCAGCAGTGAGGGAGGGACCCGCGAAAAACTGTTTTTT.

The chain combines TRBV5-1 with TRBJ1-1, with 8 bases matching TRBD1. V trimming: 3 bases; J trimming: 0 bases; junction bases outside the gene matches: 4. The germline V gene encodes CDR1 SGHRS and CDR2 YFSETQ. The CDR3 is made up of 15 amino acids. The CDR3 sequence is CASSSGGLLNTEAFF. The CDR3 nucleotides are TGCGCCAGCAGCTCAGGGGGCCTCTTGAACACTGAAGCTTTCTTT.

As concerns this clone: The germline gene is not matched at one end of the junction; a read error may be the cause. The chain recombines TRBV7-7 with TRBJ2-2; the D gene is possibly TRBD2 (6 bases). CDR1 and CDR2 from the germline V gene are SSHAT and FNYEAQ (reference sequence). There are 13 residues in the CDR3. In DNA form, the CDR3 reads TGTGCTAGCAGCCCGGAGGGCCCAGGGGAGCTGTTTTTT. Its translation is CASSPEGPGELFF. Drawing the rest from reference TRBV7-7 and TRBJ2-2, the complete variable domain is GAGVSQSPRYKVTKRGQDVTLRCDPISSHATLYWYQQALGQGPEFLTYFNYEAQPDKSGLPSDRFSAERPEGSISTLTIQRTEQRDSAMYRCASSPEGPGELFFGEGSRLTVL.

The chain employs TRBV11-2 and TRBJ2-6; maybe TRBD1 (6 bases). Trimming stripped 6 bases from V and 4 bases from J, with 16 bases between. The CDR3 runs 16 residues. Per the germline V gene, CDR1 is SGHAT and CDR2 is FQNNGV. The CDR3 loop is CASSFNREPGANVLTF. CDR3 sequence (DNA): TGTGCCAGCAGTTTTAACAGGGAGCCCGGGGCCAACGTCCTGACTTTC.

Of note for this clone: Additional DNA sequences in this sample encode the identical CDR3. The V and J genes are TRBV18 and TRBJ1-5; the D is unclear. Trimming shortened V by 3 bases and J by 7 bases, and 13 bases separated the two germline ends. The CDR3 sequence is 14 residues long. CDR1 KGHSH and CDR2 LQKENI come from the germline V gene. As DNA, the CDR3 is TGTGCCAGCTCACCCGGCCGCGTGGAGCAGCCCCAGCATTTT. Amino acids: CASSPGRVEQPQHF.

As concerns this clone: Within the sample, other DNA sequences also encode this same CDR3. This CDR3 is CASSVQGGTGELFF. The CDR3 region has the DNA TGTGCCAGCAGTGTTCAGGGGGGGACCGGGGAGCTGTTTTTT. J is TRBJ2-2 and V is TRBV2, with D possibly being TRBD1 or TRBD2 (7 bases each). V shed 4 bases and J shed 5 bases, with 11 bases lying between them. The CDR3 covers 14 residues. CDR1 and CDR2 (germline): SNHLY, FYNNEI.

The chain combines TRBV9 with TRBJ1-1; D possibly corresponds to TRBD1 (5 bases). Germline CDR1 SGDLS, CDR2 YYNGEE. This CDR3 has 15 residues. The V end was cut by 0 bases, the J end by 2 bases, with 11 bases between. The CDR3 coding sequence is TGTGCCAGCAGCGTAGATTCTGGGGCTAACACTGAAGCTTTCTTT. This translates into CASSVDSGANTEAFF.

This clone was picked up one time. The chain recombines TRBV30 with TRBJ2-1, with 9 bases that match TRBD2. Germline V gene lookup returns CDR1 GTSNPN and CDR2 SVGIG (reference sequence). The CDR3 spans 14 residues. V shed 2 bases, J shed 7 bases, and the junction held 6 bases outside the gene matches. As DNA, the CDR3 is TGTGCCTGGAGTCCCGGGACTAGCAGAAATGAGCAGTTCTTC. It encodes CAWSPGTSRNEQFF. Full variable domain (rest looked up from reference TRBV30 and TRBJ2-1): SQTIHQWPATLVQPVGSPLSLECTVEGTSNPNLYWYRQAAGRGLQLLFYSVGIGQISSEVPQNLSASRPQDRQFILSSKKLLLSDSGFYLCAWSPGTSRNEQFFGPGTRLTVL.

This chain's CDR3 is CASSPVTSGRASYNEQFF. Here the CDR3 DNA reads TGTGCCAGCAGTCCCGTGACTAGCGGGAGGGCCTCCTACAATGAGCAGTTCTTC. This chain joins TRBV9 and TRBJ2-1, with TRBD2 matching 14 bases. Germline CDR1 and CDR2: SGDLS and YYNGEE. The V segment lost 5 bases and the J segment 0 bases; nucleotides outside the gene matches: 7. This CDR3 spans 18 amino acids.

The rearrangement uses TRBV25-1 and TRBJ1-2, with 8 bases that match TRBD1. In germline, CDR1 is MGHDK, CDR2 SYGVNS. Trimming at V came to 3 bases and at J to 7 bases, leaving 13 bases not matched to a gene. The CDR3 has 16 amino acids. CDR3: CASSDPSRGLSSGYTF. CDR3 sequence (DNA): TGTGCCAGCAGTGACCCCAGCAGGGGGCTTTCGTCTGGCTACACCTTC.

The chain couples TRBV2 to TRBJ1-4, with 9 bases identical to TRBD1. V lost 5 bases to trimming and J lost 7 bases; unmatched junction nucleotides: 8. Germline CDR1 reads SNHLY; CDR2 reads FYNNEI. This CDR3 is 15 amino acids long. CDR3 bases: TGTGCCAGCAGTCTAACAGGGGGCAGGGGTGAAAAACTGTTTTTT. Encoded protein: CASSLTGGRGEKLFF.

This chain connects TRBV10-2 to TRBJ2-5; perhaps TRBD1 as D (5 bases). CDR3 length: 12 amino acids. Germline V CDR1 and CDR2: WSHSY, SAAADI. V dropped 6 bases and J dropped 9 bases, with 14 bases sitting between them. CDR3 sequence reads: CASRKDTSAQYF. CDR3 nucleotide sequence: TGCGCCAGCAGGAAGGACACGAGTGCCCAGTACTTC.

This clone was observed once. The rearrangement links TRBV7-2 to TRBJ2-5, with D maybe TRBD1 (6 bases). The V gene's germline CDR1 is SGHTA and CDR2 FQGNSA. V was clipped by 3 bases and J by 4 bases, with 12 bases between them. The CDR3 has 14 residues. The CDR3 spells CASSFSRDIETQYF. The CDR3 DNA is TGTGCCAGCAGCTTTTCCCGGGACATAGAGACCCAGTACTTC.

The chain uses TRBV6-5 and TRBJ2-2; D is perhaps TRBD1 (6 bases). The V gene's germline CDR1 is MNHEY and CDR2 SVGAGI. This CDR3 region has 14 residues. Trimming removed 8 bases at V and 1 base at J, with 11 bases between. The CDR3 bases are TGTGCCAGCTCAAAAGGGGGGAACACCGGGGAGCTGTTTTTT. Protein: CASSKGGNTGELFF.

V and J are TRBV4-1 and TRBJ1-1, with a tentative D call TRBD1 (6 bases). Germline V lookup: CDR1 MGHRA, CDR2 YSYEKL. V was pared by 0 bases and J by 6 bases, with 17 bases between. This CDR3 is built from 16 residues. CDR3 coding DNA: TGCGCCAGCAGCCAAGAGCGTGGGGGCGGTAAAGCTGAAGCTTTCTTT. Translated: CASSQERGGGKAEAFF.

The chain has TRBV10-2 and TRBJ2-1, with 10 bases aligning to TRBD2. Germline V gives CDR1 WSHSY, CDR2 SAAADI. The junction had 11 bases not matched to a gene; V was cut back by 6 bases and J by 0 bases. The CDR3 is made up of 18 amino acids. CDR3 in DNA: TGCGCCAGCAGGAAGGGAGTAGCGGGAGGTAGCTCCTACAATGAGCAGTTCTTC. Translated, it gives CASRKGVAGGSSYNEQFF.

This rearrangement joins TRBV21-1 to TRBJ2-5. TRBV21-1 is assigned pseudogene status. The CDR3 consists of 14 residues. The CDR3 protein is CASSNRSEGETQYF. CDR3 DNA: TGTGCCAGCAGCAATCGTTCAGAAGGGGAGACCCAGTACTTC.

The CDR3 loop is CASSGGGPQYEQYF. DNA of the CDR3: TGTGCCAGCAGCGGTGGGGGCCCCCAGTACGAGCAGTACTTC. The rearrangement joins TRBV5-4 to TRBJ2-7, with a weak D call TRBD1 (6 bases). Germline CDR1 reads SGHNT; CDR2 reads YYREEE (reference sequence). Trimming shortened V by 4 bases and J by 4 bases, and 15 bases separated the two germline ends. CDR3 size: 14 residues.

To note about this clone: Other DNA sequences from this sample encode an identical CDR3 as well. The chain is built from TRBV5-1 and TRBJ1-1; no reliable D call. Germline loops: CDR1 SGHRS, CDR2 YFSETQ. This CDR3 is 14 amino acids long. V shed 0 bases and J shed 0 bases, with 6 bases lying between them. CDR3 DNA: TGCGCCAGCAGCTTGGCCCAACTGAACACTGAAGCTTTCTTT. Its translation: CASSLAQLNTEAFF.

This chain uses TRBV4-3 with TRBJ2-7; TRBD2 aligns across 12 bases. Per the germline V gene, CDR1 is LGHNA and CDR2 is YSLEER. This CDR3 spans 20 amino acids. The J segment lost 0 bases and the V segment lost 1 base, leaving 13 bases of the junction unmatched. CDR3 region: CASSQGVGTSGRSSSYEQYF. The CDR3 nucleotides read TGCGCCAGCAGCCAAGGAGTTGGTACTAGCGGGAGGTCCAGCTCCTACGAGCAGTACTTC.

V usage is TRBV10-3 and J usage is TRBJ2-7; the D gene is possibly TRBD1 (5 bases). Between the trimmed V and J ends, which lost 8 bases and 7 bases, there was a span of 15 bases. The germline V gene has CDR1 ENHRY and CDR2 SYGVKD. The CDR3 has 12 amino acids. CDR3 sequence: CAISPPGLEQYF. CDR3 nucleotides: TGTGCCATCTCTCCCCCAGGGTTAGAGCAGTACTTC.

The chain employs TRBV30 and TRBJ2-1; TRBD2 matches at 9 bases. Germline-derived CDR1 and CDR2 are GTSNPN and SVGIG (reference sequence). Losses at the gene ends were 0 bases for V and 7 bases for J; bases not matched to a gene: 7. The CDR3 has 15 amino acids. The CDR3 spells CAWSVNLLAGNEQFF. The CDR3, as DNA: TGTGCCTGGAGTGTAAATCTGCTAGCGGGAAATGAGCAGTTCTTC.

The gene calls are TRBV9 and TRBJ1-4, with D possibly being TRBD1 (6 bases). This CDR3 comprises 15 residues. V shed 0 bases and J shed 7 bases, with 13 bases lying between them. Germline lookup yields CDR1 SGDLS and CDR2 YYNGEE. CDR3 region: CASSVEGGLSEKLFF. In DNA, the CDR3 is TGTGCCAGCAGCGTAGAAGGGGGGCTTAGTGAAAAACTGTTTTTT.